This TCR beta chain is drawn from a study of cytomegalovirus exposure and HLA in healthy donors. About the study: The study's early data release held some 85 million unique TCRs from HLA-typed donors.

CDR3 length: 16 residues. Germline CDR1 reads GTSNPN; CDR2 reads SVGIG (reference sequence). Trimming took 0 bases from V and 8 from J; bases not matched to a gene: 14. The PCR made use of 60 Vbeta and 13 Jbeta primers. TCRdb's table, derived via immunoSEQ multiplex PCR, lists solely in-frame clones and lacks some. This sample has approximately 120,000 clones, with approximately 73% found just once. General study points: Some V segments, including TRBV6-2 and TRBV6-3, were excluded as indistinguishable. Donors belonging to an Asian-associated ancestry cluster reportedly showed fewer N-insertions in productive TCRs than the roughly 700-donor mean, according to what a later analysis found. In presence/absence analyses, roughly uniform sequencing depth across donors was assumed.

Regarding this clone: The antigen remains undetermined.

The sequenced material came from PBMCs. This TCR came from a man between 60 and 75 years old in good health and CMV-seropositive. This chain joins TRBV30 and TRBJ1-2; 8 nucleotides agree with TRBD1. Here the CDR3 DNA reads TGTGCCTGGAGTGTATATCCGGGACAGGTACAAAGGGGCTACACCTTC. Translated: CAWSVYPGQVQRGYTF. Full variable domain (missing parts from reference TRBV30 and TRBJ1-2): SQTIHQWPATLVQPVGSPLSLECTVEGTSNPNLYWYRQAAGRGLQLLFYSVGIGQISSEVPQNLSASRPQDRQFILSSKKLLLSDSGFYLCAWSVYPGQVQRGYTFGSGTRLTVV.